The next 5 T cell receptor beta chains were all read from a single sample in a study of OX40 agonist ivuxolimab in advanced cancers. The table came from immunoSEQ multiplex PCR; TCRdb's copy has only in-frame clones and leaves some out. The sample lists 50,000 to 65,000 clones, around 80% occurring once. This specimen consisted of CD4+ or CD8+ T cells sorted from blood, obtained in a trial of the OX40 agonist ivuxolimab. The receptors stem from an adult with an advanced solid tumor such as melanoma, head and neck, liver or kidney cancer.

V and J are TRBV29-1 and TRBJ2-7; D unclear. The CDR3 covers 12 residues. Germline-derived CDR1 and CDR2 are SQVTM and ANQGSEA. Trimming left V 7 bases short and J 0 bases short, with 10 bases between. CDR3 nucleotides: TGCAGCGCAATCCCCCTCTCCTACGAGCAGTACTTC. Translated, it gives CSAIPLSYEQYF.

This chain joins TRBV7-8 and TRBJ2-7, with TRBD2 matching 10 bases. V gave up 5 bases and J gave up 7 bases; unmatched junction bases: 8. CDR3 size: 14 residues. CDR1 and CDR2 (germline): SGHVS, FQNEAQ. The CDR3 loop reads CASSRTSGIGEQYF. DNA for the CDR3: TGTGCCAGCAGCCGGACTAGCGGAATTGGTGAGCAGTACTTC.

This clone was picked up a small number of times. This chain uses TRBV27 with TRBJ2-2; D is tentatively TRBD1 or TRBD2 (6 bases each). The germline V gene encodes CDR1 MNHEY and CDR2 SMNVEV (reference sequence). The CDR3 runs 17 residues. V gave up 6 bases and J gave up 1 base, with 18 bases separating them. CDR3 DNA sequence: TGTGCCAGCAGACCCCAAGGGGGGCTCCTGAACACCGGGGAGCTGTTTTTT. Translating gives CASRPQGGLLNTGELFF.

V is TRBV10-3 and J is TRBJ2-7; possibly TRBD1 for D (6 bases). V was pared by 5 bases and J by 3 bases, with 14 bases between. The CDR3 consists of 14 residues. Looked up from germline, CDR1 is ENHRY and CDR2 is SYGVKD. The CDR3 reads CAISQQGPNYEQYF. DNA of the CDR3: TGTGCCATCAGTCAACAGGGCCCAAACTACGAGCAGTACTTC.

V is TRBV19 and J is TRBJ1-5; D is unresolved. The CDR3 extends over 16 amino acids. Trimming took off 4 bases at V and 0 bases at J, with 13 bases between the two ends. The germline V gene has CDR1 LNHDA and CDR2 SQIVND (reference sequence). For the CDR3, the DNA is TGTGCCAGTAGTACCGCAGGAACTAATAGCAATCAGCCCCAGCATTTT. Protein: CASSTAGTNSNQPQHF.